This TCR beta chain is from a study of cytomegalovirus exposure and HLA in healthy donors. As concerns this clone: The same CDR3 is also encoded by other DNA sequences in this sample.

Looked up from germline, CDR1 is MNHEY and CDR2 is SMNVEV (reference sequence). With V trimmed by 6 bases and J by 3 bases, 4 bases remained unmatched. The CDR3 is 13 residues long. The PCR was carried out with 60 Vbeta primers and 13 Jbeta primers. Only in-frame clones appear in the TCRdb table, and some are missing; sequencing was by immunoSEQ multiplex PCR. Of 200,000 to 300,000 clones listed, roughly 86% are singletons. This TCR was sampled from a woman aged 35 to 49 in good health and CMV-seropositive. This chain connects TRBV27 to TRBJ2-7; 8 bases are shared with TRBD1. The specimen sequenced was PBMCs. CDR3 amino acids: CASSSGQGYEQYF. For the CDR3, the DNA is TGTGCCAGCAGCTCCGGACAGGGCTACGAGCAGTACTTC.